This entry is about one T cell receptor (beta chain). This specimen comes from a study of control samples from healthy donors and cancer patients. The CDR3 has 14 residues. Germline V gene sequence: CDR1 SGHAT, CDR2 FQNNGV. Germline trimming cut 3 bases from V and 6 bases from J; bases unmatched to any gene: 3. Assay: immunoSEQ multiplex PCR; the TCRdb copy retains only in-frame clones and omits some. The sample consists of 180,000 or so clones, 91% of them appearing once. This clonotype was sampled from a woman in her thirties in good health. The V gene is TRBV11-2, the J gene TRBJ2-1; 9 bases match TRBD2. Material for sequencing was blood. The CDR3 loop is CASSLTSGPNEQFF. The DNA of the CDR3 is TGTGCCAGCAGCTTGACTAGCGGCCCCAATGAGCAGTTCTTC.